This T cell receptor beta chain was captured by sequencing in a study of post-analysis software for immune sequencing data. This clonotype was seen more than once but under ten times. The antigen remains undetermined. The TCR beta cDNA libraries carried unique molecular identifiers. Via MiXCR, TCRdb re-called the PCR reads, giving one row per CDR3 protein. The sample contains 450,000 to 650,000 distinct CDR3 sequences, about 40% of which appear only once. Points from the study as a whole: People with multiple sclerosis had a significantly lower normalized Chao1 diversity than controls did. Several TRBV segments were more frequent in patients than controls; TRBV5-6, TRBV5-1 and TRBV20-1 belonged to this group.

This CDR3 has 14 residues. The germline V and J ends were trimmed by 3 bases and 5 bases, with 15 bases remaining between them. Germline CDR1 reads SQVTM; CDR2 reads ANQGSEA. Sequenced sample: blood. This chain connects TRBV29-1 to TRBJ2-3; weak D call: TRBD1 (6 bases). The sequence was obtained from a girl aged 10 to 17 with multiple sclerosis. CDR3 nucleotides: TGCAGCGTTGATAGGACAGCACTTCAAGATACGCAGTATTTT. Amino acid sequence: CSVDRTALQDTQYF.